The T cell receptor beta chain under discussion was sequenced for a study of blood T cells in healthy people across ages. Together with a sample-barcoded 5' primer, a J-beta primer mix was included in a second PCR lasting about 7 to 12 cycles. TCRdb passed the 5' RACE reads through MiXCR, listing each CDR3 protein once. In the table there are about 830,000 distinct CDR3 sequences, approximately 67% of which are singletons. The CDR3 sequence is 18 residues long. Per the germline V gene, CDR1 is SGHTA and CDR2 is FQGNSA. Trimming at V came to 1 base and at J to 5 bases, leaving 15 bases not matched to a gene.

The sample comprised blood. J is TRBJ2-3 and V is TRBV7-2; 7 bases fit TRBD2. This TCR came from a man aged 30 to 39 in good health. CDR3 loop: CASSLGFWGYPGGDTQYF. CDR3 DNA: TGTGCCAGCAGCTTAGGCTTCTGGGGGTACCCGGGAGGAGATACGCAGTATTTT.